One and the same sample provided the 25 T cell receptor beta chains below, sequenced in a study of blood T cell repertoires in COVID-19. Sequencing was performed with immunoSEQ multiplex PCR; in TCRdb, only in-frame clones are kept and a portion is missing. The sample consists of some 200,000 clones, 80% to 90% of them appearing once. The sequenced sample was peripheral blood. These receptors were taken from a man aged 40-49 years with active or convalescent COVID-19.

This CDR3 is CASRGTGGAGNTIYF. The CDR3 nucleotides read TGTGCCAGCAGGGGGACAGGGGGCGCAGGAAACACCATATATTTT. The chain uses TRBV2 and TRBJ1-3; 12 bases fit TRBD1. This CDR3 contains 15 residues. Germline lookup yields CDR1 SNHLY and CDR2 FYNNEI. Trimming cost V 6 bases and J 4 bases; bases outside gene matches: 4.

J is TRBJ1-1 and V is TRBV27; TRBD1 is a possible D gene (5 bases). The CDR3 spans 14 residues. From germline, CDR1 is MNHEY and CDR2 SMNVEV (reference sequence). Trimming took off 1 base at V and 7 bases at J, with 13 bases between the two ends. CDR3 DNA: TGTGCCAGCAGTTTATTAAGGGGCGGAAGTGAAGCTTTCTTT. This gives the protein CASSLLRGGSEAFF.

The chain couples TRBV6-5 to TRBJ1-3, with D tentatively TRBD1 (5 bases). The CDR3 has 16 amino acids. The V gene lost 4 bases and the J gene lost 0 bases, with 13 bases spanning the gap. The V gene's germline CDR1 is MNHEY and CDR2 SVGAGI. CDR3 amino acids: CASSSEDGHSGNTIYF. The DNA of the CDR3 is TGTGCCAGCAGTTCCGAAGACGGACACTCTGGAAACACCATATATTTT.

The gene calls are TRBV19 and TRBJ1-1; D possibly corresponds to TRBD1 (5 bases). The ends were cut back, 3 bases at V and 6 bases at J, with 11 bases in the middle. Germline values: CDR1 LNHDA, CDR2 SQIVND (reference sequence). This CDR3 region has 13 residues. The CDR3 loop is CASSIPQGSEAFF. The CDR3 nucleotides read TGTGCCAGTAGTATCCCGCAGGGCTCTGAAGCTTTCTTT.

This rearrangement joins TRBV7-8 to TRBJ2-3, with D possibly matching TRBD1 (5 bases). Germline V gene sequence: CDR1 SGHVS, CDR2 FQNEAQ. The V end lost 4 bases, the J end lost 4 bases, and 27 bases lay between the germline ends. The CDR3 spans 19 residues. CDR3 amino acids: CASSSRVQVGYRNADTQYF. The CDR3 DNA follows: TGTGCCAGCAGCTCCAGGGTGCAGGTCGGCTACAGAAATGCAGATACGCAGTATTTT.

This clone has more than one count but fewer than ten. The CDR3 loop reads CASSLLRGRPISTF. DNA of the CDR3: TGTGCCAGCAGCTTACTTAGGGGCAGACCTATTTCCACCTTC. This sequence joins TRBV11-2 and TRBJ1-2; TRBD1 might be the D (5 bases). Germline loops: CDR1 SGHAT, CDR2 FQNNGV. The CDR3 contains 14 residues. Trimming cost V 2 bases and J 13 bases, with 20 bases left between them.

The V call is TRBV6-5, the J call TRBJ2-5, with D possibly matching TRBD1 (6 bases). The CDR3 has 13 residues. Per germline, CDR1 MNHEY and CDR2 SVGAGI. V shed 3 bases and J shed 3 bases, with 8 bases lying between them. The CDR3 DNA is TGTGCCAGCAGTTATGCAGGGGAAGAGACCCAGTACTTC. Protein sequence: CASSYAGEETQYF.

V is TRBV3-1 (or the pseudogene TRBV3-2) and J is TRBJ2-1; D might be TRBD2 (6 bases). Germline V gene sequence: CDR1 LGHDT, CDR2 YNNKEL (reference sequence). The CDR3 is 14 amino acids. V gave up 6 bases and J gave up 4 bases, with 13 bases separating them. The CDR3 region is CASRVGGVYNEQFF. CDR3 coding DNA: TGTGCCAGCAGGGTTGGCGGGGTTTACAATGAGCAGTTCTTC.

The chain joins TRBV14 to TRBJ2-1; 11 positions match TRBD2. V shed 7 bases and J 4 bases; nucleotides not matched to a gene: 9. The CDR3 length is 16 residues. The germline V gene encodes CDR1 SGHDN and CDR2 FVKESK. CDR3 bases: TGTGCCAGCACTAAAGGACTAGCGGGCCCATACAATGAGCAGTTCTTC. It specifies CASTKGLAGPYNEQFF.

The CDR3 nucleotides read TGTGCCAGCAGCGTAGGTTCCGTCAGTGAAAAACTGTTTTTT. Encoded protein: CASSVGSVSEKLFF. The chain links TRBV9 to TRBJ1-4, with D unresolved. V lost 0 bases and J 7 bases, leaving 10 bases between the germline ends. CDR3 size: 14 residues. Germline CDR1 reads SGDLS; CDR2 reads YYNGEE.

The V and J genes are TRBV6-5 and TRBJ1-4; tentative D call: TRBD1 (5 bases). This CDR3 is built from 14 residues. Trimming cost V 4 bases and J 6 bases, with 12 bases left between them. CDR1 is MNHEY, CDR2 SVGAGI, per germline. CDR3 sequence: CASSSGGGDEKLFF. CDR3 sequence (DNA): TGTGCCAGCAGTTCAGGAGGAGGGGATGAAAAACTGTTTTTT.

This clone is classed as medium-sized. J is TRBJ1-6 and V is TRBV14, with TRBD1 identical over 8 bases. With V trimmed by 4 bases and J by 7 bases, 9 bases remained unmatched. The CDR3 length is 16 residues. In germline, CDR1 is SGHDN, CDR2 FVKESK. The CDR3 is CASSPTGTGGNSPLHF. Written as DNA, the CDR3 is TGTGCCAGCAGCCCCACCGGGACAGGAGGAAATTCACCCCTCCACTTT.

The chain carries TRBV6-6 and TRBJ2-1, with 7 nucleotides matching TRBD2. The CDR3 is 15 amino acids. Looked up from germline, CDR1 is MNHNY and CDR2 is SVGAGI (reference sequence). The V gene end was trimmed by 2 bases and the J gene end by 6 bases; junction bases not matched to a gene: 7. CDR3 in DNA: TGTGCCAGCAGTTACCTTAGCGGGTTTTTCAATGAGCAGTTCTTC. It yields the protein CASSYLSGFFNEQFF.

This sequence joins TRBV7-9 and TRBJ1-2, with D possibly being TRBD1 (5 bases). Germline lookup yields CDR1 SEHNR and CDR2 FQNEAQ (reference sequence). Trimming pared 5 bases from V and 7 bases from J, leaving 20 bases between. The length of the CDR3 is 15 residues. CDR3 region: CASSLPRQHRSGYTF. The CDR3 bases are TGTGCCAGCAGCCTCCCCCGACAGCACAGGAGTGGCTACACCTTC.

The chain joins TRBV28 to TRBJ1-4; D remains unclear. Germline CDR1 reads MDHEN; CDR2 reads SYDVKM. The CDR3 runs 13 residues. V dropped 10 bases and J dropped 7 bases, with 16 bases sitting between them. CDR3 coding DNA: TGTGCCACTCTCGACTATTTCGGTGAAAAACTGTTTTTT. Encoded protein: CATLDYFGEKLFF.

J is TRBJ2-1 and V is TRBV11-2; 10 nucleotides agree with TRBD2. The CDR3 is made up of 15 amino acids. V was pared by 6 bases and J by 6 bases, with 8 bases of the junction left unmatched. Germline-derived CDR1 and CDR2 are SGHAT and FQNNGV. This chain's CDR3 is CASSLSSGGGNEQFF. As DNA, the CDR3 is TGTGCCAGCAGTTTGTCTAGCGGGGGTGGCAATGAGCAGTTCTTC.

The chain has TRBV5-1 and TRBJ2-1; D is undetermined. Trimming stripped 0 bases from V and 6 bases from J, with 4 bases between. Germline assignment: CDR1 SGHRS and CDR2 YFSETQ. This CDR3 has 12 residues. The CDR3 DNA reads as TGCGCCAGCAGCTTGGACAGCAATGAGCAGTTCTTC. Protein: CASSLDSNEQFF.

V and J are TRBV29-1 and TRBJ2-4, with 7 bases aligning to TRBD1. Germline V CDR1 and CDR2: SQVTM, ANQGSEA. The V segment lost 6 bases and the J segment 10 bases; nucleotides outside the gene matches: 12. The CDR3 runs 13 residues. CDR3 sequence: CSVIRQGADIQYF. DNA of the CDR3: TGCAGCGTCATTCGACAGGGTGCCGATATTCAGTACTTC.

The chain uses TRBV7-8 and TRBJ1-1; possible D gene TRBD1, 5 bases. This CDR3 has 13 amino acids. CDR1 and CDR2 from the germline V gene are SGHVS and FQNEAQ. With 1 base removed from V and 8 bases from J, the gap between germline ends came to 11 bases. The CDR3 is CASSLDRQTEAFF. CDR3 coding DNA: TGTGCCAGCAGCTTAGACCGACAGACGGAAGCTTTCTTT.

This rearrangement joins TRBV24-1 to TRBJ1-4; tentatively, D is TRBD1 (5 bases). V was clipped by 1 base and J by 8 bases, with 28 bases between them. CDR1 KGHDR and CDR2 SFDVKD come from the germline V gene. The CDR3 totals 20 residues. The chain's CDR3 is CATSDLRQRGRISLQEKLFF. The CDR3 DNA is TGTGCCACCAGTGATTTACGGCAAAGGGGCAGGATCTCCCTTCAGGAAAAACTGTTTTTT.

This chain links TRBV30 with TRBJ1-1; D remains unclear. This CDR3 comprises 12 residues. Trimming removed 2 bases from V and 1 base from J, with 5 bases in between. Per the germline V gene, CDR1 is GTSNPN and CDR2 is SVGIG (reference sequence). The CDR3 DNA sequence: TGTGCCTGGAGTCCAGGGAACACTGAAGCTTTCTTT. It codes for CAWSPGNTEAFF.

The genes are TRBV6-5 and TRBJ1-4; D not resolved. Germline V gives CDR1 MNHEY, CDR2 SVGAGI. Trimming removed 0 bases from V and 0 bases from J, with 8 bases in between. CDR3 length: 16 residues. DNA for the CDR3: TGTGCCAGCAGTTACTCATCTACAGCAACTAATGAAAAACTGTTTTTT. The encoded protein is CASSYSSTATNEKLFF.

The chain combines TRBV19 with TRBJ2-1, with 7 nucleotides matching TRBD1. CDR1 is LNHDA and CDR2 is SQIVND in the germline V gene (reference sequence). The CDR3 consists of 16 residues. Trimming at V came to 4 bases and at J to 4 bases, leaving 10 bases not matched to a gene. CDR3 region: CASSRPGGNGYNEQFF. The CDR3 DNA follows: TGTGCCAGTAGTAGACCAGGGGGTAATGGGTACAATGAGCAGTTCTTC. Combining the CDR3 with reference TRBV19 and TRBJ2-1 gives the whole variable domain DGGITQSPKYLFRKEGQNVTLSCEQNLNHDAMYWYRQDPGQGLRLIYYSQIVNDFQKGDIAEGYSVSREKKESFPLTVTSAQKNPTAFYLCASSRPGGNGYNEQFFGPGTRLTVL.

The J gene is TRBJ1-5, the V gene TRBV2; D gene unclear. V lost 5 bases and J lost 2, with 13 bases in between. The CDR3 totals 15 residues. CDR1 and CDR2 (germline): SNHLY, FYNNEI. The CDR3 bases are TGTGCCAGCAGTCGAGGGCCAGATCGCAATCAGCCCCAGCATTTT. It encodes CASSRGPDRNQPQHF.

The chain's CDR3 is CASSPGTGITGELFF. In DNA, the CDR3 is TGTGCCAGCAGCCCCGGGACAGGGATAACCGGGGAGCTGTTTTTT. The chain has TRBV3-1 (or the pseudogene TRBV3-2) and TRBJ2-2; TRBD1 aligns across 9 bases. CDR1 is LGHDT and CDR2 is YNNKEL in the germline V gene (reference sequence). The CDR3 extends over 15 amino acids. V was pared by 4 bases and J by 5 bases, with 5 bases of the junction left unmatched.